The clone carrying this TCR beta chain was counted a few times. Antigen specificity is unknown. Trimming cost V 3 bases and J 2 bases, with 17 bases left between them. The CDR3 is made up of 16 amino acids. The germline V gene encodes CDR1 MDHEN and CDR2 SYDVKM. These data come from a study of T cell repertoires in cytomegalovirus infection. Across the whole study: Based on public TCR beta signatures, there were indications of CMV infection and of a matching HLA type. Study-wide points: HLA-C-restricted TCR beta clonotypes specific for CMV led the ex vivo response.

TCRdb independently ran MiXCR on the reads; one entry per CDR3 protein. The table shows fewer than 550,000 distinct CDR3 sequences, with approximately 26% occurring only once. This TCR was sampled from a human donor in good health (CMV status not recorded). Some clones in this sample may be carry-over from other donors' samples. The chain is built from TRBV28 and TRBJ2-7; perhaps TRBD1 as D (6 bases). Source material: PBMCs. In nucleotides, the CDR3 is TGTGCCAGCAGTTTTTCTAAGGACAGAATAACCTACGAGCAGTACTTC. Translation gives CASSFSKDRITYEQYF.